This section outlines one T cell receptor (beta chain) sequence together with its context. Its antigen is currently unknown. The data were obtained in a study of cytomegalovirus exposure and HLA in healthy donors. Points from the study as a whole: Altogether, about 160 TCR beta chains were recorded as cytomegalovirus-associated.

The primer mix had 60 Vbeta and 13 Jbeta primers. Clones were sequenced by immunoSEQ multiplex PCR, and TCRdb holds only the in-frame ones, with some missing. Seen here are approximately 140,000 clones, 70% to 80% observed once, and the top ten hold about 3.7%. Trimming cost V 1 base and J 6 bases, with 9 bases left between them. This CDR3 contains 13 residues. Germline V lookup: CDR1 SGHTA, CDR2 FQGNSA. This chain joins TRBV7-2 and TRBJ1-1, with D possibly being TRBD1 (6 bases). This TCR was recovered from a human donor in good health. What was sequenced was PBMCs. The CDR3 DNA reads TGTGCCAGCAGCTTAGGACAGGCGTCTGAAGCTTTCTTT. Its protein product is CASSLGQASEAFF.